This T cell receptor beta chain was documented in a study of identical twins. MiXCR, run by TCRdb on the 5' RACE reads, gives a single entry per CDR3 protein. This sample has some 730,000 distinct CDR3 sequences, with approximately 18% found just once. This CDR3 is 11 amino acids long. Deletions cut 6 bases from V and 10 bases from J, with 9 bases between. The same specimen was also included in a second study, on T cells expressing NK-cell markers. That work contributes: The study drew TCR beta repertoires from sorted CD3+CD56+NKG2C+, CD3+CD56+NKG2C- and CD3+CD56-NKG2C+ T cells.

Material for sequencing was PBMCs. This rearrangement joins TRBV12-3 or TRBV12-4 to TRBJ2-2; D is undetermined. This clonotype originated in a woman younger than 35 in good health. The CDR3 protein is CASRKTLELFF. The CDR3 nucleotides are TGTGCCAGCAGGAAGACTCTGGAGCTGTTTTTT.